The next 10 T cell receptor beta chains were all read from a single sample in a study of blood T cell repertoires in COVID-19. TCRdb's table, derived via immunoSEQ multiplex PCR, lists solely in-frame clones and lacks some. The sample shows about 47,000 clones, 84% of them seen only once. The sample comprised peripheral blood. These receptors all stem from a man aged 50-59 years with acute or convalescent COVID-19.

The chain is built from TRBV27 and TRBJ2-6; D is possibly TRBD2 (5 bases). The length of the CDR3 is 15 residues. Germline V gives CDR1 MNHEY, CDR2 SMNVEV (reference sequence). V shed 3 bases and J shed 2 bases, with 8 bases lying between them. The CDR3 is CASSFLGAGANVLTF. The CDR3, as DNA: TGTGCCAGCAGTTTTCTCGGGGCTGGGGCCAACGTCCTGACTTTC.

This clone was recorded only once. The chain links TRBV13 to TRBJ1-3, with a weak D call TRBD1 (6 bases). This CDR3 region has 15 residues. Germline V gene data show CDR1 as PRHDT and CDR2 as FYEKMQ (reference sequence). V dropped 5 bases and J dropped 2 bases, with 13 bases sitting between them. The CDR3 protein is CASSRERTAGNTIYF. Here the CDR3 DNA reads TGTGCCAGCAGCCGCGAAAGGACAGCTGGAAACACCATATATTTT.

The J gene is TRBJ2-5, the V gene TRBV28, with 9 bases identical to TRBD1. CDR1 is MDHEN and CDR2 is SYDVKM in the germline V gene. The CDR3 runs to 14 residues. The J segment lost 5 bases and the V segment lost 11 bases, leaving 12 bases of the junction unmatched. The CDR3 is CAGSRTGVRETQYF. The DNA for the CDR3 is TGTGCCGGTTCCAGGACAGGGGTGAGGGAGACCCAGTACTTC. Variable domain in full (rest from reference TRBV28 and TRBJ2-5): DVKVTQSSRYLVKRTGEKVFLECVQDMDHENMFWYRQDPGLGLRLIYFSYDVKMKEKGDIPEGYSVSREKKERFSLILESASTNQTSMYLCAGSRTGVRETQYFGPGTRLLVL.

The V call is TRBV24-1, the J call TRBJ2-7; TRBD2 is a possible D gene (7 bases). V was trimmed by 5 bases and J by 2 bases, leaving 15 bases between them. In germline, CDR1 is KGHDR, CDR2 SFDVKD. The CDR3 is made up of 15 amino acids. CDR3 sequence reads: CATSGGGGHPYEQYF. Here the CDR3 DNA reads TGTGCCACCAGTGGTGGCGGGGGCCACCCCTACGAGCAGTACTTC.

The genes are TRBV14 and TRBJ2-3; 14 bases align to TRBD2. J was trimmed by 6 bases and V by 4 bases; bases with no gene match: 6. Germline assignment: CDR1 SGHDN and CDR2 FVKESK. The CDR3 runs 16 residues. CDR3 DNA sequence: TGTGCCAGCAGCCGACAGGGACTAGCGGGGGCCGATACGCAGTATTTT. Translation: CASSRQGLAGADTQYF.

The gene calls are TRBV27 and TRBJ2-7, with TRBD2 identical over 10 bases. Unmatched junction bases numbered 11, after V lost 5 bases and J lost 4 bases. This CDR3 is built from 16 residues. CDR1 and CDR2 (germline): MNHEY, SMNVEV (reference sequence). Here the CDR3 reads CASSPRSTSGHYEQYF. The CDR3 DNA sequence: TGTGCCAGCAGTCCGCGGTCGACTAGCGGGCATTACGAGCAGTACTTC.

The chain carries TRBV19 and TRBJ2-2, with D perhaps matching TRBD2 (5 bases). The CDR3 runs to 14 residues. The V and J ends lost 8 bases and 1 base respectively, with 11 bases between them. Germline V CDR1 and CDR2: LNHDA, SQIVND (reference sequence). This chain's CDR3 is CASHPRGNTGELFF. The CDR3 DNA is TGTGCCAGTCACCCCCGGGGGAACACCGGGGAGCTGTTTTTT. Filled out from reference TRBV19 and TRBJ2-2, the complete variable domain reads DGGITQSPKYLFRKEGQNVTLSCEQNLNHDAMYWYRQDPGQGLRLIYYSQIVNDFQKGDIAEGYSVSREKKESFPLTVTSAQKNPTAFYLCASHPRGNTGELFFGEGSRLTVL.

This rearrangement joins TRBV30 to TRBJ2-7; perhaps TRBD1 as D (7 bases). V was cut by 4 bases and J by 4 bases, with 17 bases left in between. CDR3 size: 14 residues. Germline values: CDR1 GTSNPN, CDR2 SVGIG (reference sequence). In DNA form, the CDR3 reads TGTGCCTGGATGAACCGGGCAGGGGGGTACGAGCAGTACTTC. It is translated as CAWMNRAGGYEQYF.

This clone was detected only a few times. This chain joins TRBV28 and TRBJ2-3; TRBD2 agrees at 9 bases. CDR3 size: 14 residues. CDR1 is MDHEN and CDR2 is SYDVKM in the germline V gene. V dropped 3 bases and J dropped 3; count of bases not matched to a gene: 1. In DNA, the CDR3 is TGTGCCAGCAGTTTCCTAGCGGGAACAGATACGCAGTATTTT. Amino acids: CASSFLAGTDTQYF.

This clone has only one observation. V gene TRBV7-4 combines with J gene TRBJ2-7; D gene unclear. Germline V gene lookup returns CDR1 SGHVT and CDR2 SQSDAQ. The CDR3 extends over 16 amino acids. Trimming took 0 bases from V and 0 from J, leaving 12 bases between them. Here the CDR3 reads CASSLAQALSSYEQYF. The CDR3, as DNA: TGTGCCAGCAGCTTAGCGCAAGCGCTGAGCTCCTACGAGCAGTACTTC.